Listed below are T cell receptor beta chains from one sample, sequenced in a study of T cells after yellow fever vaccination. TCRdb passed the 5' RACE reads through MiXCR, listing each CDR3 protein once. The sample shows 550,000 or so distinct CDR3 sequences, less than 20% of them seen only once. Material: PBMCs, obtained 15 days after the yellow fever booster vaccination. The source is a man in his thirties or forties who received the YFV17D yellow fever vaccine. CDR3s include the opening cysteine and the closing phenylalanine or tryptophan. The D gene is left open where the match is weak. Not every row has a clone size; where given, it reads once, few, many or a size class.

size | J | V | D | CDR3 | DNA
many | TRBJ2-3 | TRBV28 | TRBD2 | CASRGEMVAGTDTQYF | TGTGCCAGCAGGGGGGAGATGGTAGCGGGGACGGATACGCAGTATTTT
few | TRBJ2-6 | TRBV27 | . | CASYGSGANVLTF | TGTGCCAGTTACGGCTCTGGGGCCAACGTCCTGACTTTC
. | TRBJ2-3 | TRBV27 | . | CASRPPGSTDTQYF | TGTGCCAGCAGGCCTCCGGGCAGCACAGATACGCAGTATTTT
few | TRBJ1-1 | TRBV5-1 | . | CASSLNLRSYRDLDTEAFF | TGCGCCAGCAGCCTTAACCTCCGGAGCTACAGAGACCTAGACACTGAAGCTTTCTTT
. | TRBJ2-7 | TRBV20-1 | . | CSAPPQGPSYEQYF | TGCAGTGCTCCCCCTCAGGGACCCTCCTACGAGCAGTACTTC
few | TRBJ1-3 | TRBV20-1 | . | CSATPGYAGNTIYF | TGCAGTGCTACACCGGGATATGCGGGAAACACCATATATTTT
few | TRBJ2-7 | TRBV20-1 | TRBD1 | CSANVRGRVSNEQYF | TGCAGTGCTAACGTCAGGGGGCGGGTGTCTAACGAGCAGTACTTC
few | TRBJ1-6 | TRBV4-3 | . | CASSQEKGSPLHF | TGCGCCAGCAGCCAAGAGAAGGGGAGTCCCCTCCACTTT
. | TRBJ2-7 | TRBV7-9 | . | CASSFDAGGYEQYF | TGTGCCAGCAGCTTCGACGCTGGGGGCTACGAGCAGTACTTC
. | TRBJ2-7 | TRBV6-2/TRBV6-3 | TRBD2 | CASSPLAGGPEQYF | TGTGCCAGCAGTCCTCTAGCGGGAGGGCCCGAGCAGTACTTC
few | TRBJ2-1 | TRBV10-3 | . | CAISESSSYNEQFF | TGTGCCATCAGTGAGTCCTCCTCCTACAATGAGCAGTTCTTC
. | TRBJ1-2 | TRBV5-1 | . | CASSLGGDRRGYTF | TGCGCCAGCAGCTTGGGGGGTGACAGACGCGGCTACACCTTC
many | TRBJ2-1 | TRBV6-6 | . | CAIKGSYNEQFF | TGTGCCATCAAGGGCTCTTACAATGAGCAGTTCTTC
. | TRBJ2-7 | TRBV7-2 | . | CASSFEGYYEQYF | TGTGCCAGCAGCTTCGAGGGTTACTACGAGCAGTACTTC
. | TRBJ1-6 | TRBV6-6 | . | CASSYGNSPLHF | TGTGCCAGCAGTTACGGGAATTCACCCCTCCACTTT
few | TRBJ2-1 | TRBV6-2/TRBV6-3 | TRBD2 | CASSWTSGRAGEQFF | TGTGCCAGCAGTTGGACTAGCGGGAGGGCCGGAGAGCAGTTCTTC
. | TRBJ1-4 | TRBV5-4 | TRBD1 | CASSLAGGQGREKLFF | TGTGCCAGCAGCTTGGCTGGTGGACAGGGGCGGGAAAAACTGTTTTTT
few | TRBJ1-4 | TRBV27 | . | CASSQVQTNEKLFF | TGTGCCAGCTCCCAAGTCCAGACTAATGAAAAACTGTTTTTT
many | TRBJ2-6 | TRBV29-1 | . | CSGLESGANVLTF | TGCAGCGGGCTGGAATCTGGGGCCAACGTCCTGACTTTC
few | TRBJ2-1 | TRBV6-4 | . | CASRPDYLDFPPKVSSYNEQFF | TGTGCCAGCAGGCCCGATTATTTGGACTTCCCGCCTAAAGTAAGCTCCTACAATGAGCAGTTCTTC
. | TRBJ2-5 | TRBV4-3 | TRBD2 | CASSQGGSGGPETQYF | TGCGCCAGCAGCCAAGGAGGATCGGGAGGACCCGAGACCCAGTACTTC
once | TRBJ2-6 | TRBV6-1 | . | CASSKAGSTGANVLTF | TGTGCCAGCAGTAAAGCGGGTTCGACTGGGGCCAACGTCCTGACTTTC